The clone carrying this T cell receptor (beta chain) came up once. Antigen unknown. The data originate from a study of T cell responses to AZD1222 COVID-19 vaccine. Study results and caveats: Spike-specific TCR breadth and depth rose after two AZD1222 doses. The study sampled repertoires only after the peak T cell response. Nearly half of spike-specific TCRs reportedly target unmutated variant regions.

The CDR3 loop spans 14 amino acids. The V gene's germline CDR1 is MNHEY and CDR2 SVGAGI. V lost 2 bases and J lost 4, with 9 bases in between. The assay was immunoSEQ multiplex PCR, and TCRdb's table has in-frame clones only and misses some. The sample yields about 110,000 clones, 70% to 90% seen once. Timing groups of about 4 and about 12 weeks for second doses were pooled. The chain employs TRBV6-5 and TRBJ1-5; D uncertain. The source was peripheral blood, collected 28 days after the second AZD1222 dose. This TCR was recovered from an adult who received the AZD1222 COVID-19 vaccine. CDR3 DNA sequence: TGTGCCAGCAGTTACAGTGGGTGGAATCAGCCCCAGCATTTT. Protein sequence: CASSYSGWNQPQHF.